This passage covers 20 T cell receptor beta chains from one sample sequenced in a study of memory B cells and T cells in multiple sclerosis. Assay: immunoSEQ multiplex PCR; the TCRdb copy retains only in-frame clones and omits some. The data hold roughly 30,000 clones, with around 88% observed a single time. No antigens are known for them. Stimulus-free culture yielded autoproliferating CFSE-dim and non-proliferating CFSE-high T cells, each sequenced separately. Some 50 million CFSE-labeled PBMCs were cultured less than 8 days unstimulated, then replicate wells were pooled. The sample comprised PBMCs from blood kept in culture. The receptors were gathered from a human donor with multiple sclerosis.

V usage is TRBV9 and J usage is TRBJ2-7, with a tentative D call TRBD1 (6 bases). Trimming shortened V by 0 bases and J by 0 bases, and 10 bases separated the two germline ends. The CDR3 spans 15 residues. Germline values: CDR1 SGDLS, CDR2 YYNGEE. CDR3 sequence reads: CASSVAGDISYEQYF. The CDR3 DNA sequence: TGTGCCAGCAGCGTAGCCGGGGACATCTCCTACGAGCAGTACTTC.

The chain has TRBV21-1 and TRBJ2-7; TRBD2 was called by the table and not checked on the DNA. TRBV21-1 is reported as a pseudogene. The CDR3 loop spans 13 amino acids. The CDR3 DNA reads TGTGCCAGCAGCAAAGCTGCGTCCTACGAGCAGTACTTC. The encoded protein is CASSKAASYEQYF.

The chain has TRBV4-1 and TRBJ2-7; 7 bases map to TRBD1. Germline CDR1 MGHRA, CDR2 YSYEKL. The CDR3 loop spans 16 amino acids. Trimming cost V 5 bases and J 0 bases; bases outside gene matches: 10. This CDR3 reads CASSSAGTVSSYEQYF. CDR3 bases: TGCGCCAGCAGCTCAGCCGGGACAGTGAGCTCCTACGAGCAGTACTTC.

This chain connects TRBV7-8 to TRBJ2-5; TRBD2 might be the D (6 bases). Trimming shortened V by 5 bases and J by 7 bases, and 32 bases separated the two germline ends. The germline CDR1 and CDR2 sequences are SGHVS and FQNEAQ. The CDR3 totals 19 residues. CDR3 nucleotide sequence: TGTGCCAGCAGCCGCACTTTACTAGCCGGGACCCTTGGGGCAGTGACCCAGTACTTC. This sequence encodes CASSRTLLAGTLGAVTQYF.

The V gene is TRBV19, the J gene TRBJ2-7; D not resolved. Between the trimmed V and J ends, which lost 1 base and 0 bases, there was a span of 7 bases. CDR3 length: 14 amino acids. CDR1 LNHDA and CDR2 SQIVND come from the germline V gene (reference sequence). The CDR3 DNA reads TGTGCCAGTAGTATAGGGGGTCGCTCCTACGAGCAGTACTTC. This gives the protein CASSIGGRSYEQYF.

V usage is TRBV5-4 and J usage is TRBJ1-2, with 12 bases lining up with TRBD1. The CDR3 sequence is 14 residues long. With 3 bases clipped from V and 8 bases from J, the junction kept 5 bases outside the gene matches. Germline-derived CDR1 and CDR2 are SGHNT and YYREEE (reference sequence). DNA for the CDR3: TGTGCCAGCAGCTCAGGGACAGGGGGCGTCGGCTACACCTTC. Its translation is CASSSGTGGVGYTF. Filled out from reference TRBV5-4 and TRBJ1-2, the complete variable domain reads ETGVTQSPTHLIKTRGQQVTLRCSSQSGHNTVSWYQQALGQGPQFIFQYYREEENGRGNFPPRFSGLQFPNYSSELNVNALELDDSALYLCASSSGTGGVGYTFGSGTRLTVV.

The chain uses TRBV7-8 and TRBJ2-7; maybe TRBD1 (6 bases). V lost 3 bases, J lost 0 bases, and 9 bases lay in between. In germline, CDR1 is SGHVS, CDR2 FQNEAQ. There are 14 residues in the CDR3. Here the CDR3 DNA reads TGTGCCAGCAGCTTTGGACAGACCTCCTACGAGCAGTACTTC. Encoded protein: CASSFGQTSYEQYF. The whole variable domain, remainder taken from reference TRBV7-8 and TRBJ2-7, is GAGVSQSPRYKVAKRGQDVALRCDPISGHVSLFWYQQALGQGPEFLTYFQNEAQLDKSGLPSDRFFAERPEGSVSTLKIQRTQQEDSAVYLCASSFGQTSYEQYFGPGTRLTVT.

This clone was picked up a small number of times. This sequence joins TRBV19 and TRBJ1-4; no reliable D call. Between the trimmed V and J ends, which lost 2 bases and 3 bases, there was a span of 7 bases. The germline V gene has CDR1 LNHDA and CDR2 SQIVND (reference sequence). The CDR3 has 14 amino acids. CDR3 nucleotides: TGTGCCAGTAGTATAATGGGATCTAATGAAAAACTGTTTTTT. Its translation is CASSIMGSNEKLFF.

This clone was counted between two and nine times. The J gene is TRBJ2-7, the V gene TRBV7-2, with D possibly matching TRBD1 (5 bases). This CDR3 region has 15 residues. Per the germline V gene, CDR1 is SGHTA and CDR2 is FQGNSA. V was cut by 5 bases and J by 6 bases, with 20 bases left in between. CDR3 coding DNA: TGTGCCAGCAGCCCCCGACAGATGAATTACGCCGAGCAGTACTTC. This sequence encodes CASSPRQMNYAEQYF.

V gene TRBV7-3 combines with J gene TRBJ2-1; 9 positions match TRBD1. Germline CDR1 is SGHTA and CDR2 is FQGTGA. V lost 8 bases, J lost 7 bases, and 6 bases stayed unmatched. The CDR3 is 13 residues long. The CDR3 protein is CASGQGLPNEQFF. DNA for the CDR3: TGTGCCAGCGGACAGGGGCTACCTAATGAGCAGTTCTTC. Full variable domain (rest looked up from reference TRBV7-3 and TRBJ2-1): GAGVSQTPSNKVTEKGKYVELRCDPISGHTALYWYRQSLGQGPEFLIYFQGTGAADDSGLPNDRFFAVRPEGSVSTLKIQRTERGDSAVYLCASGQGLPNEQFFGPGTRLTVL.

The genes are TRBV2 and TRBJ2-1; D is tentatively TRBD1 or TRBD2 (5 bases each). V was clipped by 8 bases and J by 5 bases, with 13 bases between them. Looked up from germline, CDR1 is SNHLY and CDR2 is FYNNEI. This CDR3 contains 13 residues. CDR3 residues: CASSPGRHNEQFF. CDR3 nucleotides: TGTGCCAGCTCTCCGGGGCGACACAATGAGCAGTTCTTC.

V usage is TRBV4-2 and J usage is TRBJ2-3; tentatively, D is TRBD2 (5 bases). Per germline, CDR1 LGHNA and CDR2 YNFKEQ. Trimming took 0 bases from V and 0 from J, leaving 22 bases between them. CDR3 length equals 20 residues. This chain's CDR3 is CASSQELRVGVLSSTDTQYF. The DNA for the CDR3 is TGTGCCAGCAGCCAAGAACTTAGAGTCGGGGTCCTTTCTAGCACAGATACGCAGTATTTT.

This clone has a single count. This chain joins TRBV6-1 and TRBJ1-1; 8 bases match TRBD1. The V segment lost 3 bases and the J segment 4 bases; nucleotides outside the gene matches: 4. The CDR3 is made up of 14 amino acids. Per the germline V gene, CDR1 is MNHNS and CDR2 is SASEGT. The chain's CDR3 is CASSEVTGGTEAFF. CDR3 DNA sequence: TGTGCCAGCAGTGAGGTCACAGGGGGCACTGAAGCTTTCTTT.

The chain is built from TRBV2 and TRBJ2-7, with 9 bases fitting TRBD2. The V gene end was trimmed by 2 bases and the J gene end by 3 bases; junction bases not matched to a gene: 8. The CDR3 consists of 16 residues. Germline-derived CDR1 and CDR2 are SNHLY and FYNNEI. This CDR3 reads CASSEWREGLIYEQYF. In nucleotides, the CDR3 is TGTGCCAGCAGTGAATGGCGGGAGGGCCTGATCTACGAGCAGTACTTC.

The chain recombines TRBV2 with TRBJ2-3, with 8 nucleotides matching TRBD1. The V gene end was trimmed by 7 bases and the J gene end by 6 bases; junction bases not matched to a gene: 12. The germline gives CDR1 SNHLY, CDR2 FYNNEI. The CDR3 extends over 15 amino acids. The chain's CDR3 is CASKGRLDRADTQYF. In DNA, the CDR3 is TGTGCCAGCAAAGGTAGGCTGGACAGGGCCGATACGCAGTATTTT.

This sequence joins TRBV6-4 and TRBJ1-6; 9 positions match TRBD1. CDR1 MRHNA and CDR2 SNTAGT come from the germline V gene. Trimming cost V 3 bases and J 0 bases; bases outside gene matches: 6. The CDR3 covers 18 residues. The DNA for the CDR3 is TGTGCCAGCAGTGAAACAGGGGGCGAGAGCTCCTATAATTCACCCCTCCACTTT. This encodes CASSETGGESSYNSPLHF.

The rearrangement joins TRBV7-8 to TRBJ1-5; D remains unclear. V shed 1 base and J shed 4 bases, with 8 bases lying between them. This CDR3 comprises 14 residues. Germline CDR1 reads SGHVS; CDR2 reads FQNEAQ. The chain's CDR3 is CASSLDGVNQPQHF. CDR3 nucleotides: TGTGCCAGCAGCTTAGATGGGGTGAATCAGCCCCAGCATTTT.

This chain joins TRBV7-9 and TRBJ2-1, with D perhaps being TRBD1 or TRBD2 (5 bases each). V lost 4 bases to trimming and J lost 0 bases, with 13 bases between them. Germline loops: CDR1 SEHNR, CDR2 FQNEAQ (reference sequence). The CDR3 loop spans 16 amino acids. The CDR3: CASSSRGRSSYNEQFF. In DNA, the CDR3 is TGTGCCAGCAGCTCGAGGGGACGGAGCTCCTACAATGAGCAGTTCTTC.

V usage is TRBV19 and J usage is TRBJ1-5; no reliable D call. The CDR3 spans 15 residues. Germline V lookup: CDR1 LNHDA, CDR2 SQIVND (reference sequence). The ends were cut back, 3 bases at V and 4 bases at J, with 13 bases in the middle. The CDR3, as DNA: TGTGCCAGTAGTATCCCCCCGGACGTGAATCAGCCCCAGCATTTT. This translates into CASSIPPDVNQPQHF.

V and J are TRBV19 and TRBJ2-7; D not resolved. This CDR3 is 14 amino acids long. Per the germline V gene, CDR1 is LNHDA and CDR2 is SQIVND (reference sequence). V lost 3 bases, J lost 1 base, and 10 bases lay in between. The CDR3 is CASSINAVSYEQYF. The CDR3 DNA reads TGTGCCAGTAGTATTAATGCCGTATCCTACGAGCAGTACTTC. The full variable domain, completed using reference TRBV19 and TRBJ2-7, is DGGITQSPKYLFRKEGQNVTLSCEQNLNHDAMYWYRQDPGQGLRLIYYSQIVNDFQKGDIAEGYSVSREKKESFPLTVTSAQKNPTAFYLCASSINAVSYEQYFGPGTRLTVT.